A single sample is the source of the 31 T cell receptor beta chains below, sequenced in a study of T-cell memory formation after mild COVID-19. One entry per CDR3 protein, called by TCRdb with MiXCR from the 5' RACE reads. The sample yields about 440,000 distinct CDR3 sequences, around 19% seen once. The source material was PBMCs or a T cell subset sorted from them (not recorded which). All receptors come from an adult woman who had mild COVID-19 (a few samples of this study predate the infection). Cell type and time point are not known.

This clonotype was found a few times. Written as DNA, the CDR3 is TGCAGCGTCGAGACAGACCTGACGGATAATGAGCAGTTCTTC. It encodes CSVETDLTDNEQFF. The rearrangement joins TRBV29-1 to TRBJ2-1; TRBD1 might be the D (5 bases). Germline values: CDR1 SQVTM, CDR2 ANQGSEA. V was cut by 6 bases and J by 7 bases, with 19 bases left in between. The CDR3 length is 14 residues.

A note on this clonotype: One end of the junction varies from germline; a read error may be responsible. This chain uses TRBV7-6 with TRBJ2-5; a weak D match, TRBD2 (7 bases). Germline V gene sequence: CDR1 SGHVS, CDR2 FNYEAQ. The CDR3 is made up of 14 amino acids. This chain's CDR3 is CDSSPTGGMETQYF. The CDR3, as DNA: TGTGACAGCAGCCCGACGGGGGGCATGGAGACCCAGTACTTC.

This clonotype was counted a few times. The chain carries TRBV27 and TRBJ2-3, with 12 nucleotides matching TRBD2. The CDR3 covers 16 residues. V dropped 7 bases and J dropped 2; count of bases not matched to a gene: 7. The germline V gene encodes CDR1 MNHEY and CDR2 SMNVEV (reference sequence). DNA of the CDR3: TGTGCCAGCACCCCTCTAGCGGGAGGGGCCACAGATACGCAGTATTTT. Protein sequence: CASTPLAGGATDTQYF.

This clonotype appeared a few times. The genes are TRBV19 and TRBJ1-1; 10 nucleotides align to TRBD1. CDR1 is LNHDA, CDR2 SQIVND, per germline (reference sequence). With V trimmed by 9 bases and J by 11 bases, 18 bases remained unmatched. The CDR3 spans 15 residues. The CDR3 reads CASTGTGEGTLKAFF. DNA for the CDR3: TGTGCCAGCACCGGGACAGGGGAAGGGACACTGAAGGCTTTCTTT.

The sample holds a few counts of this clonotype. The gene calls are TRBV7-9 and TRBJ2-2; maybe TRBD1 (6 bases). V dropped 3 bases and J dropped 9 bases, with 11 bases sitting between them. The CDR3 totals 13 residues. From germline, CDR1 is SEHNR and CDR2 FQNEAQ (reference sequence). This CDR3 is CASSLDSPRELFF. As DNA, the CDR3 is TGTGCCAGCAGCTTGGACAGCCCTCGGGAGCTGTTTTTT.

This clonotype was counted ten times or more. The chain couples TRBV5-1 to TRBJ2-3; D might be TRBD1 (6 bases). CDR1 SGHRS and CDR2 YFSETQ come from the germline V gene. The CDR3 has 15 amino acids. V gave up 0 bases and J gave up 3 bases, with 11 bases separating them. The CDR3 region is CASSLVGAITDTQYF. Here the CDR3 DNA reads TGCGCCAGCAGCTTGGTGGGGGCTATTACAGATACGCAGTATTTT.

There are a few counts of this clonotype. The chain is built from TRBV12-5 and TRBJ2-5; a possible D gene is TRBD1 (6 bases). Germline values: CDR1 LGHNT, CDR2 FRNRAP. V lost 3 bases and J 5 bases, leaving 13 bases between the germline ends. The CDR3 runs to 14 residues. In nucleotides, the CDR3 is TGTGCTAGTGGTTTAATGGGGGCCGACGAGACCCAGTACTTC. Translation gives CASGLMGADETQYF.

V usage is TRBV10-3 and J usage is TRBJ2-3, with TRBD2 as a possible D gene (7 bases). This CDR3 is 15 amino acids long. V lost 2 bases to trimming and J lost 6 bases, with 15 bases between them. Germline values: CDR1 ENHRY, CDR2 SYGVKD. This CDR3 is CAISENPGGGDTQYF. DNA for the CDR3: TGTGCCATCAGTGAGAATCCGGGGGGCGGTGATACGCAGTATTTT.

Only a few counts were recorded for this clonotype. The J gene is TRBJ2-7, the V gene TRBV5-5; D unclear. The CDR3 is 12 residues long. With 4 bases removed from V and 4 bases from J, the gap between germline ends came to 9 bases. Germline CDR1 reads SGHKS; CDR2 reads YYEKEE (reference sequence). The CDR3 protein is CASSLHGYEQYF. CDR3 bases: TGTGCCAGCAGCCTGCATGGGTACGAGCAGTACTTC.

This clonotype was seen only a few times. The V call is TRBV11-1, the J call TRBJ2-5; maybe TRBD1 (5 bases). This CDR3 comprises 15 residues. Germline CDR1 is SGHAT and CDR2 is FQDESV (reference sequence). Trimming removed 5 bases at V and 2 bases at J, with 15 bases between. CDR3 in amino acids: CASSLTRQRQETQYF. CDR3 bases: TGTGCCAGCAGCCTCACCAGACAGAGACAAGAGACCCAGTACTTC. Supplemented by reference TRBV11-1 and TRBJ2-5, the full variable domain reads EAEVAQSPRYKITEKSQAVAFWCDPISGHATLYWYRQILGQGPELLVQFQDESVVDDSQLPKDRFSAERLKGVDSTLKIQPAELGDSAMYLCASSLTRQRQETQYFGPGTRLLVL.

The chain recombines TRBV3-1 with TRBJ2-7; D gene ambiguous. The V gene's germline CDR1 is LGHDT and CDR2 YNNKEL (reference sequence). Trimming removed 0 bases from V and 7 bases from J, with 10 bases in between. The CDR3 length is 13 residues. CDR3 sequence reads: CASSQDRHAEQYF. CDR3 sequence (DNA): TGTGCCAGCAGCCAAGATCGTCACGCAGAGCAGTACTTC.

This clonotype has a single count. This may come from a read error, since a much larger clone is one base off. The V call is TRBV15, the J call TRBJ2-3, with 9 bases matching TRBD1. This CDR3 comprises 15 residues. Germline loops: CDR1 LNHNV, CDR2 YYDKDF (reference sequence). The CDR3 bases are TGTGCCACCAGCCTACAGGGGGCTAGCACAGATACGCATTATTTT. It yields the protein CATSLQGASTDTHYF. The whole variable domain, filled in from reference TRBV15 and TRBJ2-3, reads DAMVIQNPRYQVTQFGKPVTLSCSQTLNHNVMYWYQQKSSQAPKLLFHYYDKDFNNEADTPDNFQSRRPNTSFCFLDIRSPGLGDTAMYLCATSLQGASTDTHYFGPGTRLTVL.

In this sample, this clonotype turned up many times. The CDR3 DNA is TGCGCCAGCAGCTTGGACCATCGCTACGAGCAGTACTTC. It translates to CASSLDHRYEQYF. The gene calls are TRBV5-1 and TRBJ2-7; unclear D gene. The CDR3 covers 13 residues. Germline V gives CDR1 SGHRS, CDR2 YFSETQ. The V and J ends lost 0 bases and 3 bases respectively, with 7 bases between them. Complete variable domain (other parts from reference TRBV5-1 and TRBJ2-7): KAGVTQTPRYLIKTRGQQVTLSCSPISGHRSVSWYQQTPGQGLQFLFEYFSETQRNKGNFPGRFSGRQFSNSRSEMNVSTLELGDSALYLCASSLDHRYEQYFGPGTRLTVT.

This clonotype was found a few times. The chain links TRBV2 to TRBJ2-3; D unresolved. Germline V gives CDR1 SNHLY, CDR2 FYNNEI. V was pared by 0 bases and J by 3 bases, with 4 bases between. The CDR3 covers 13 residues. CDR3 region: CASSEALTDTQYF. CDR3 nucleotide sequence: TGTGCCAGCAGTGAAGCGCTAACAGATACGCAGTATTTT.

This chain links TRBV7-2 with TRBJ1-2, with D uncertain. The CDR3 has 16 residues. V dropped 6 bases and J dropped 4 bases, with 21 bases sitting between them. Germline V gives CDR1 SGHTA, CDR2 FQGNSA. The CDR3 protein is CASRQSAAATPYGYTF. The CDR3 DNA sequence: TGTGCCAGCAGGCAATCGGCCGCGGCCACCCCCTATGGCTACACCTTC. Combining the CDR3 with reference TRBV7-2 and TRBJ1-2 gives the whole variable domain GAGVSQSPSNKVTEKGKDVELRCDPISGHTALYWYRQSLGQGLEFLIYFQGNSAPDKSGLPSDRFSAERTGGSVSTLTIQRTQQEDSAVYLCASRQSAAATPYGYTFGSGTRLTVV.

Ten or more counts support this clonotype. The genes are TRBV29-1 and TRBJ2-3, with TRBD2 identical over 8 bases. Looked up from germline, CDR1 is SQVTM and CDR2 is ANQGSEA. CDR3 length: 15 residues. Losses at the gene ends were 4 bases for V and 1 base for J; bases not matched to a gene: 7. The CDR3, as DNA: TGCAGCGTTGTTCCTAGCGGGCCGGGCACAGATACGCAGTATTTT. As protein: CSVVPSGPGTDTQYF.

The rearrangement joins TRBV9 to TRBJ2-1, with D unclear. CDR3 size: 13 residues. Germline V gene sequence: CDR1 SGDLS, CDR2 YYNGEE. Trimming left V 0 bases short and J 3 bases short, with 4 bases between. In nucleotides, the CDR3 is TGTGCCAGCAGCGTAGGGGACTACAATGAGCAGTTCTTC. Amino acids: CASSVGDYNEQFF.

This clonotype was found many times. The V gene is TRBV20-1, the J gene TRBJ2-4; tentatively, D is TRBD2 (7 bases). The V gene's germline CDR1 is DFQATT and CDR2 SNEGSKA (reference sequence). Trimming shortened V by 0 bases and J by 8 bases, and 26 bases separated the two germline ends. CDR3 length: 18 amino acids. CDR3 DNA: TGCAGTGCTAGAGATCAGGGGAGCGCGGGAGCAGTCCGGGACATTCAGTACTTC. This encodes CSARDQGSAGAVRDIQYF.

The V gene is TRBV6-2 or TRBV6-3, the J gene TRBJ2-3; TRBD2 agrees at 9 bases. Germline trimming cut 2 bases from V and 4 bases from J; bases unmatched to any gene: 4. This CDR3 spans 15 amino acids. Germline V gives CDR1 MNHEY, CDR2 SVGEGT. CDR3 residues: CASSYGVAGADTQYF. The DNA of the CDR3 is TGTGCCAGCAGTTACGGGGTAGCGGGGGCAGATACGCAGTATTTT.

The chain carries TRBV12-3 or TRBV12-4 and TRBJ2-7; a possible D gene is TRBD1 (6 bases). The V end lost 2 bases, the J end lost 7 bases, and 18 bases lay between the germline ends. The CDR3 runs 15 residues. In DNA, the CDR3 is TGTGCCAGCAGTTTAAGTGGACAGCTCCCCCCAGAGCAGTACTTC. It encodes CASSLSGQLPPEQYF.

The sample holds a few counts of this clonotype. The chain combines TRBV20-1 with TRBJ1-4, with 7 bases aligning to TRBD1. V lost 3 bases and J lost 8; bases outside the gene matches: 12. CDR1 and CDR2 from the germline V gene are DFQATT and SNEGSKA (reference sequence). The CDR3 is 15 amino acids. The CDR3 coding sequence is TGCAGTGCTAGCCCCGGGACAGCCCAAGGGGAAAAACTGTTTTTT. Its translation: CSASPGTAQGEKLFF.

The chain is built from TRBV6-2 or TRBV6-3 and TRBJ2-4; D may be TRBD1 or TRBD2 (5 bases each). V dropped 7 bases and J dropped 6 bases, with 16 bases sitting between them. The germline CDR1 and CDR2 sequences are MNHEY and SVGEGT. The CDR3 runs to 14 residues. The CDR3 loop reads CASTPTGRRNIQYF. The CDR3 bases are TGTGCCAGCACCCCAACGGGACGCAGAAACATTCAGTACTTC.

The chain combines TRBV18 with TRBJ1-2; D uncertain. V was cut by 0 bases and J by 7 bases, with 9 bases left in between. The length of the CDR3 is 13 residues. Germline V gives CDR1 KGHSH, CDR2 LQKENI. The CDR3 region has the DNA TGTGCCAGCTCACCACCTTCTACTGTTGGCTACACCTTC. Protein product: CASSPPSTVGYTF.

The chain links TRBV11-2 to TRBJ2-2, with a possible D match to TRBD2 (6 bases). Per germline, CDR1 SGHAT and CDR2 FQNNGV. V was cut by 5 bases and J by 6 bases, with 16 bases left in between. The CDR3 sequence is 15 residues long. This CDR3 reads CASSIAGLRAGELFF. CDR3 DNA: TGTGCCAGCAGCATTGCGGGGCTACGGGCCGGGGAGCTGTTTTTT.

In its sample, this clonotype was seen a few times. The chain uses TRBV7-8 and TRBJ2-7; D is ambiguous. The CDR3 has 14 amino acids. Germline V CDR1 and CDR2: SGHVS, FQNEAQ. V lost 1 base and J 2 bases, leaving 9 bases between the germline ends. CDR3 sequence reads: CASSLELEPYEQYF. Here the CDR3 DNA reads TGTGCCAGCAGCTTAGAGTTGGAGCCCTACGAGCAGTACTTC.

This clonotype was seen repeatedly, ten times or more. This chain connects TRBV7-8 to TRBJ2-4; D not resolved. The germline V and J ends were trimmed by 6 bases and 0 bases, with 15 bases remaining between them. Germline CDR1 SGHVS, CDR2 FQNEAQ. The CDR3 sequence is 16 residues long. In DNA, the CDR3 is TGTGCCAGCAGTTATCCAGACTCCCTAGCCAAAAACATTCAGTACTTC. Its translation is CASSYPDSLAKNIQYF.

This clonotype was counted between two and nine times. The V call is TRBV5-6, the J call TRBJ2-3, with D tentatively TRBD2 (5 bases). The CDR3 runs 13 residues. Trimming cost V 4 bases and J 5 bases, with 11 bases left between them. Germline V gene sequence: CDR1 SGHDT, CDR2 YYEEEE. The CDR3 region has the DNA TGTGCCAGCAGCCACGGGGTAGGAGATACGCAGTATTTT. Translating gives CASSHGVGDTQYF.

This clonotype was seen a handful of times. CDR3 amino acids: CASTPGGGTYGYTF. For the CDR3, the DNA is TGTGCCAGCACCCCCGGGGGAGGGACCTATGGCTACACCTTC. The rearrangement links TRBV9 to TRBJ1-2; D perhaps matches TRBD1 (5 bases). V lost 6 bases, J lost 4 bases, and 16 bases lay in between. Germline CDR1 and CDR2: SGDLS and YYNGEE. CDR3 length equals 14 residues.

This clonotype was detected only once. The chain combines TRBV11-2 with TRBJ2-5, with a weak D call TRBD1 (5 bases). Germline CDR1 SGHAT, CDR2 FQNNGV. There are 14 residues in the CDR3. The ends were cut back, 6 bases at V and 3 bases at J, with 14 bases in the middle. Written as DNA, the CDR3 is TGTGCCAGCAGTTTGTACAGGAGTAAAGAGACCCAGTACTTC. Amino acid sequence: CASSLYRSKETQYF.

This clonotype was observed a handful of times. J is TRBJ2-7 and V is TRBV12-3 or TRBV12-4; D is ambiguous. V dropped 0 bases and J dropped 6 bases, with 12 bases sitting between them. The length of the CDR3 is 14 residues. The CDR3 is CASSLAPYVSEQYF. CDR3 DNA: TGTGCCAGCAGTTTAGCCCCCTACGTGAGCGAGCAGTACTTC.

The chain uses TRBV7-9 and TRBJ1-6, with D tentatively TRBD1 (5 bases). The germline V gene encodes CDR1 SEHNR and CDR2 FQNEAQ (reference sequence). The CDR3 sequence is 15 residues long. Trimming took off 3 bases at V and 5 bases at J, with 11 bases between the two ends. CDR3 amino acids: CASSFPGRNNSPLHF. DNA of the CDR3: TGTGCCAGCAGCTTCCCGGGACGGAATAATTCACCCCTCCACTTT.